Listed below are T cell receptor beta chains from one sample, sequenced in a study of blood T cell repertoires in COVID-19. Only in-frame clones appear in the TCRdb table, and some are missing; sequencing was by immunoSEQ multiplex PCR. The sample includes approximately 150,000 clones, roughly nine tenths seen only once; the top ten take approximately 4%. The sample taken for sequencing was peripheral blood. All receptors come from a woman aged 65 to 85 with acute or convalescent COVID-19. The conserved cysteine and the conserved F or W are not part of the CDR3 here.

v_gene: TRBV6-2/TRBV6-3
CDR3aa: ASSYSYLAGAYNEQF

v_gene: TRBV7-8
CDR3aa: ASSLAEVTFSNQPQH

v_gene: TRBV18
CDR3aa: ASSPQLPRGNTEAF

v_gene: TRBV2
CDR3aa: ASSGAGRTGYT

v_gene: TRBV11-3
CDR3aa: ASSFPGTEEATKPYGYT

v_gene: TRBV6-6
CDR3aa: ASSYSTSAGELF

v_gene: TRBV9
CDR3aa: ASSVGQMNTEAF

v_gene: TRBV5-6
CDR3aa: ASSGLGQGAYNEQF

v_gene: TRBV2
CDR3aa: ASSDRGHYTEAF

v_gene: TRBV7-2
CDR3aa: ASSRTSPGYNEQF

v_gene: TRBV7-9
CDR3aa: ASSSGRPEQY

v_gene: TRBV9
CDR3aa: ASSRSEGNIQY

v_gene: TRBV5-8
CDR3aa: ASSQLRGPNQPQH

v_gene: TRBV7-8
CDR3aa: ASSPPDRGPEQF

v_gene: TRBV3-1/TRBV3-2
CDR3aa: ASSRAGGTEAF

v_gene: TRBV13
CDR3aa: ASTITPKQGPGSPLH

v_gene: TRBV15
CDR3aa: ATSRDSRQGVVGNQPQH

v_gene: TRBV10-1
CDR3aa: ASSPSLENSPLH

v_gene: TRBV28
CDR3aa: ASSLPGQGNEKLF

v_gene: TRBV6-2/TRBV6-3
CDR3aa: ASSYPSWVAGGQAKNIQY

v_gene: TRBV10-1
CDR3aa: ASSESGQGEVPDYGYT

v_gene: TRBV28
CDR3aa: ASSLAGESYNEQF